The next 20 T cell receptor beta chains were all read from a single sample in a study of CD8 T cells in Susac syndrome. The RNA, about 0.45 to 1 ug, was put through reverse transcription using random hexamers. MiXCR, applied by TCRdb to the immunoSEQ multiplex PCR reads, yields one record per CDR3 protein. The table has 150,000 to 190,000 distinct CDR3 sequences, approximately 94% seen once. The sequenced sample consisted of CD8+ T cells from PBMCs. The receptor source for this set is a human donor with multiple sclerosis.

The rearrangement links TRBV30 to TRBJ2-1, with D hard to call. In germline, CDR1 is GTSNPN, CDR2 SVGIG (reference sequence). Trimming took off 5 bases at V and 10 bases at J, with 9 bases between the two ends. The length of the CDR3 is 10 residues. The CDR3 nucleotides read TGTGCCTGGGCCCGTCCGGAGCAGTTCTTC. It yields the protein CAWARPEQFF. Complete variable domain (other parts from reference TRBV30 and TRBJ2-1): SQTIHQWPATLVQPVGSPLSLECTVEGTSNPNLYWYRQAAGRGLQLLFYSVGIGQISSEVPQNLSASRPQDRQFILSSKKLLLSDSGFYLCAWARPEQFFGPGTRLTVL.

V gene TRBV3-1 combines with J gene TRBJ2-7; 11 nucleotides line up with TRBD1. The CDR3 is 14 amino acids. Germline CDR1 LGHDT, CDR2 YNNKEL (reference sequence). J was trimmed by 2 bases and V by 4 bases; bases with no gene match: 1. This CDR3 reads CASSRDRGTYEQYF. CDR3 bases: TGTGCCAGCAGCCGGGACAGGGGGACCTACGAGCAGTACTTC.

The chain combines TRBV2 with TRBJ1-6; D ambiguous. The ends were cut back, 2 bases at V and 6 bases at J, with 14 bases in the middle. The CDR3 runs to 16 residues. Germline V gives CDR1 SNHLY, CDR2 FYNNEI. Here the CDR3 reads CASSELEPISNSPLHF. The CDR3 DNA follows: TGTGCCAGCAGTGAATTGGAGCCCATCTCTAATTCACCCCTCCACTTT.

This chain uses TRBV28 with TRBJ2-1; the match to TRBD1 covers 10 bases. Germline trimming cut 5 bases from V and 7 bases from J; bases unmatched to any gene: 17. The germline CDR1 and CDR2 sequences are MDHEN and SYDVKM. CDR3 length: 18 residues. The DNA for the CDR3 is TGTGCCAGCAGTCCACTCTTTGCCGGGACAGGGGTTGCTAATGAGCAGTTCTTC. Its translation: CASSPLFAGTGVANEQFF.

This clonotype turned up a few times. The V and J genes are TRBV9 and TRBJ2-7; D is uncertain. Deletions cut 7 bases from V and 3 bases from J, with 14 bases between. Germline V gives CDR1 SGDLS, CDR2 YYNGEE. There are 13 residues in the CDR3. The CDR3, as DNA: TGTGCCAGCTCACCCGGAAGGAGCTACGAGCAGTACTTC. As protein: CASSPGRSYEQYF.

This chain connects TRBV27 to TRBJ2-2; 7 bases map to TRBD2. Germline CDR1 reads MNHEY; CDR2 reads SMNVEV (reference sequence). The ends lost 6 bases at V and 6 bases at J; junction bases unmatched: 7. The length of the CDR3 is 14 residues. The CDR3 nucleotides are TGTGCCAGCAGCCAGCGGGGCCGGGCCGGGGAGCTGTTTTTT. This sequence encodes CASSQRGRAGELFF.

This rearrangement joins TRBV27 to TRBJ2-1; 7 positions match TRBD1. There are 16 residues in the CDR3. Germline loops: CDR1 MNHEY, CDR2 SMNVEV (reference sequence). Trimming cost V 5 bases and J 9 bases; bases outside gene matches: 16. The CDR3 loop reads CASSGTSGQLWGEQFF. The CDR3 DNA follows: TGTGCCAGCAGTGGCACTTCGGGACAGCTATGGGGTGAGCAGTTCTTC.

The sample holds one count of this clonotype. The V call is TRBV12-3 or TRBV12-4, the J call TRBJ1-2, with D unclear. V was shortened by 5 bases and J by 6 bases, with 13 bases between the two germline ends. The CDR3 sequence is 13 residues long. This CDR3 reads CASSRPYGDGYTF. The CDR3 DNA reads TGTGCCAGCAGTCGACCGTATGGAGATGGCTACACCTTC.

Here the CDR3 DNA reads TGTGCCAGCAGCTTAGCCCCCGGGACAGGGATCTACGAGCAGTACTTC. It specifies CASSLAPGTGIYEQYF. This chain uses TRBV7-9 with TRBJ2-7; TRBD1 aligns across 9 bases. With V trimmed by 0 bases and J by 3 bases, 6 bases remained unmatched. CDR1 is SEHNR, CDR2 FQNEAQ, per germline (reference sequence). The CDR3 spans 16 residues.

V is TRBV2 and J is TRBJ1-2; D unresolved. The CDR3 has 13 amino acids. The V gene lost 6 bases and the J gene lost 8 bases, with 16 bases spanning the gap. Germline V CDR1 and CDR2: SNHLY, FYNNEI. CDR3 sequence (DNA): TGTGCCAGCAGCCTGGCCCCCCGTGAGGGCTACACCTTC. Its protein is CASSLAPREGYTF.

The V call is TRBV13, the J call TRBJ2-2; no reliable D call. Per the germline V gene, CDR1 is PRHDT and CDR2 is FYEKMQ (reference sequence). The germline V and J ends were trimmed by 4 bases and 5 bases, with 11 bases remaining between them. The CDR3 loop spans 14 amino acids. The CDR3 sequence is CASSSLGLTGELFF. In nucleotides, the CDR3 is TGTGCCAGCAGCTCCCTAGGCTTGACCGGGGAGCTGTTTTTT.

The chain links TRBV30 to TRBJ2-7; TRBD2 might be the D (5 bases). CDR3 size: 13 residues. Germline CDR1 and CDR2: GTSNPN and SVGIG (reference sequence). Trimming pared 2 bases from V and 6 bases from J, leaving 14 bases between. As DNA, the CDR3 is TGTGCCTGGAGTCTAAACCCCGGGGTCGAGCAGTACTTC. Amino acids: CAWSLNPGVEQYF.

The V and J genes are TRBV12-3 or TRBV12-4 and TRBJ2-7, with 7 bases aligning to TRBD2. CDR3 size: 11 residues. V lost 8 bases, J lost 9 bases, and 7 bases stayed unmatched. CDR3 in DNA: TGTGCCAGCTCGGCAGGGAGGGTGCAGTACTTC. Its translation is CASSAGRVQYF.

The chain is built from TRBV13 and TRBJ2-1; weak D call: TRBD2 (5 bases). Germline assignment: CDR1 PRHDT and CDR2 FYEKMQ (reference sequence). The CDR3 consists of 14 residues. V lost 5 bases and J lost 8, with 16 bases in between. The CDR3 loop is CASSPSGGWDEQFF. CDR3 DNA: TGTGCCAGCAGCCCCTCAGGCGGGTGGGATGAGCAGTTCTTC.

V is TRBV27 and J is TRBJ2-1, with 7 bases that match TRBD2. The CDR3 is 17 amino acids. Germline V gene sequence: CDR1 MNHEY, CDR2 SMNVEV (reference sequence). V was clipped by 0 bases and J by 5 bases; unmatched bases: 10. The CDR3 sequence: CASSLSRRASGHNEQFF. The CDR3 bases are TGTGCCAGCAGTTTATCTAGGCGGGCTAGCGGACACAATGAGCAGTTCTTC.

The rearrangement joins TRBV14 to TRBJ2-1; 7 nucleotides agree with TRBD1. The CDR3 contains 13 residues. Germline V gene sequence: CDR1 SGHDN, CDR2 FVKESK. V was pared by 5 bases and J by 10 bases, with 8 bases of the junction left unmatched. The CDR3 is CASSLRQGQEQFF. The CDR3 region has the DNA TGTGCCAGCAGCTTAAGACAGGGACAGGAGCAGTTCTTC.

The genes are TRBV13 and TRBJ2-1; D remains ambiguous. The CDR3 loop spans 16 amino acids. V was cut by 6 bases and J by 2 bases, with 17 bases left in between. Germline lookup yields CDR1 PRHDT and CDR2 FYEKMQ (reference sequence). The CDR3 sequence is CASSTAGQFAYNEQFF. As DNA, the CDR3 is TGTGCCAGCAGTACTGCTGGGCAGTTCGCCTACAATGAGCAGTTCTTC.

The chain joins TRBV3-1 to TRBJ1-2; D not certain. V dropped 1 base and J dropped 6 bases, with 6 bases sitting between them. There are 12 residues in the CDR3. Germline V CDR1 and CDR2: LGHDT, YNNKEL (reference sequence). In nucleotides, the CDR3 is TGTGCCAGCAGCCAAGCTGGTGATGGCTACACCTTC. This gives the protein CASSQAGDGYTF.

The genes are TRBV30 and TRBJ1-5; TRBD1 matches at 9 bases. V gave up 5 bases and J gave up 1 base; unmatched junction bases: 3. This CDR3 has 14 amino acids. Germline lookup yields CDR1 GTSNPN and CDR2 SVGIG (reference sequence). CDR3 bases: TGTGCCTGGGACGGGACAGGGAGCAATCAGCCCCAGCATTTT. Encoded protein: CAWDGTGSNQPQHF.

The rearrangement links TRBV29-1 to TRBJ1-2; D remains unclear. The germline V gene encodes CDR1 SQVTM and CDR2 ANQGSEA. V gave up 0 bases and J gave up 5 bases, with 7 bases separating them. There are 12 residues in the CDR3. CDR3 in amino acids: CSVEDGEYGYTF. The CDR3, as DNA: TGCAGCGTTGAAGATGGGGAATATGGCTACACCTTC.